This paragraph reports one TCR beta chain. No antigen is known for it. This record belongs to a study of CD8 T cells in ankylosing spondylitis. Regarding the study as a whole: Among TCR beta sequences, a motif of eight or nine highly homologous variants appeared characteristic of ankylosing spondylitis blood. Within matched ankylosing spondylitis synovial fluid, disease-linked clones were reportedly significantly enriched.

Scientists made TCR beta libraries using quantitative 5'-RACE with molecular barcodes. A single record per CDR3 protein comes from TCRdb applying MiXCR to the 5' RACE reads. The table has 350,000 or so distinct CDR3 sequences, less than 10% seen once. V was pared by 5 bases and J by 4 bases, with 14 bases between. The CDR3 runs to 14 residues. Looked up from germline, CDR1 is MGHRA and CDR2 is YSYEKL. The sequenced material came from blood, either unsorted or a sorted T cell fraction (not recorded which). The TCR originated in a male donor with ankylosing spondylitis. The chain has TRBV4-1 and TRBJ1-2, with a possible D match to TRBD1 (5 bases). The CDR3 loop is CASSDPQGAYGYTF. The DNA of the CDR3 is TGCGCCAGCAGCGACCCGCAGGGAGCCTATGGCTACACCTTC.